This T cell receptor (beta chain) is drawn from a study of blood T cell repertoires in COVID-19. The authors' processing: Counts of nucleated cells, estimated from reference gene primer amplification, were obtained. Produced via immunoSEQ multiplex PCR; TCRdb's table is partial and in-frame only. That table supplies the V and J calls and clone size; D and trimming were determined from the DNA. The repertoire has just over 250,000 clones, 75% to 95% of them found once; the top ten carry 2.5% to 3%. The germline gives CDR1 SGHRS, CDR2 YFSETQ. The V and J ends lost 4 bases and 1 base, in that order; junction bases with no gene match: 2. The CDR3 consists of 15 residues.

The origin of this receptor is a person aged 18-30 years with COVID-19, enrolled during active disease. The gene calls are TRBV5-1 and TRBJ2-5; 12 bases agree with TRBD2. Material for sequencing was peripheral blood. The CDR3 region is CASSRGLAGQETQYF. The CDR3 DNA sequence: TGCGCCAGCAGCCGGGGACTAGCGGGCCAAGAGACCCAGTACTTC.